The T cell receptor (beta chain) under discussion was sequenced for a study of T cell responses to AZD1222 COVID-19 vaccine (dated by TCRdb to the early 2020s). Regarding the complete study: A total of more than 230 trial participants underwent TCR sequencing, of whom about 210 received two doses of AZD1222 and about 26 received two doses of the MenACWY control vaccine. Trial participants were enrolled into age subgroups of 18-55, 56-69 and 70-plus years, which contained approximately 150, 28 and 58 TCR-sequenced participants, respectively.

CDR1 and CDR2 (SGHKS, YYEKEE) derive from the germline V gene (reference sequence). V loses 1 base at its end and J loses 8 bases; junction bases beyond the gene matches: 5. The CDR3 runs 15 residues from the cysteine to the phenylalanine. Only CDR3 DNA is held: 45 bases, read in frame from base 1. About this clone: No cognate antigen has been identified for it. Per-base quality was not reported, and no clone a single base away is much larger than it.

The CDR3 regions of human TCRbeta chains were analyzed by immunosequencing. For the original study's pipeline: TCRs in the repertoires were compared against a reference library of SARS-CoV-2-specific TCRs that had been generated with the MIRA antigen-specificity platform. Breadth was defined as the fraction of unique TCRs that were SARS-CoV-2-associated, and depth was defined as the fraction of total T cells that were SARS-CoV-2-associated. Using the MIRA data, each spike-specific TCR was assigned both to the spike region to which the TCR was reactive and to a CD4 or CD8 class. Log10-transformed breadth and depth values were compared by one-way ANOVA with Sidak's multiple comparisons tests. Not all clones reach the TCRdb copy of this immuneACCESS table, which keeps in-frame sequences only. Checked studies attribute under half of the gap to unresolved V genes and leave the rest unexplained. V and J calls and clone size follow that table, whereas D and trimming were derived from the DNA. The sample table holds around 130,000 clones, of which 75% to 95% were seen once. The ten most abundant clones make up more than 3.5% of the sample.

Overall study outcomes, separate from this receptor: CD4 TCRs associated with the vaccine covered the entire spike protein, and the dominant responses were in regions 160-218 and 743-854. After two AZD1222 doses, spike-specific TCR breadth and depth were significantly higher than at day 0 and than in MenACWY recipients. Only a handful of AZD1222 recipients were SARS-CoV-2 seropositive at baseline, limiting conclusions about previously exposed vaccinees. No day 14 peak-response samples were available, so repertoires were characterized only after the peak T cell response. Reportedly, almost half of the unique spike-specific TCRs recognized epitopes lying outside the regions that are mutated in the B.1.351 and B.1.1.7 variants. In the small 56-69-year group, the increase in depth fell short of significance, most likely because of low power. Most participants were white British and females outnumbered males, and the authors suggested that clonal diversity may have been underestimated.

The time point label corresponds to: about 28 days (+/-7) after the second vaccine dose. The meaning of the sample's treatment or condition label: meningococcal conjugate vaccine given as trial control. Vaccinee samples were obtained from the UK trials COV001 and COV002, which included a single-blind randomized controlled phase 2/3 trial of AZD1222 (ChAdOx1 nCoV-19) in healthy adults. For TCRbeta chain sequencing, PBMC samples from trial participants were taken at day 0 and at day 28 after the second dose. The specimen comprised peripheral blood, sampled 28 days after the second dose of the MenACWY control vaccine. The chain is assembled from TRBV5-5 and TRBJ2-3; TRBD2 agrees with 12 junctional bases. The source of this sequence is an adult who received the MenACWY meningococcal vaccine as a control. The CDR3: CASSLSLAGGPTQYF. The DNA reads TGTGCCAGCAGCTTGTCCCTAGCGGGGGGGCCTACGCAGTATTTT. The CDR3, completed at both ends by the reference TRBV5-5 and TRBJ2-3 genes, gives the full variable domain DAGVTQSPTHLIKTRGQQVTLRCSPISGHKSVSWYQQVLGQGPQFIFQYYEKEERGRGNFPDRFSARQFPNYSSELNVNALLLGDSALYLCASSLSLAGGPTQYFGPGTRLTVL.